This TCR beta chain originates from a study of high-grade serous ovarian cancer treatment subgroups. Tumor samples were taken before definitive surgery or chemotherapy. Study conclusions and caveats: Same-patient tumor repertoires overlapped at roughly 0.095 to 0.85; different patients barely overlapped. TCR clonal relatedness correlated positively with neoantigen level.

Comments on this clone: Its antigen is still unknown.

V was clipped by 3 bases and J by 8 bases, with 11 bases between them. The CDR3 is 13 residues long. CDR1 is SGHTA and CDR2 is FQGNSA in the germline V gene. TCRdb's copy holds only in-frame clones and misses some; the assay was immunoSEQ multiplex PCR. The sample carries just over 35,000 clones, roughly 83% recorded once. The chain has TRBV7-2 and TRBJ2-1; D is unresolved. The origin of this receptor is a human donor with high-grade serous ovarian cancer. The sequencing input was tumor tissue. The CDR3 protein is CASSFPEVDEQFF. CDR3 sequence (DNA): TGTGCCAGCAGCTTCCCCGAGGTCGATGAGCAGTTCTTC.